The clone carrying this T cell receptor beta chain was recorded once. The data are from a study of blood T cell repertoires in COVID-19. Study-level background: There were acute and convalescent COVID-19 samples, and they came from the United States, Italy and Spain.

Participants, about 18 to 90 years old, spanned under 25 US areas. Donors were grouped by their self-reported clinical history. Exposed enrollees encountered a COVID-19 case at some point within 2 weeks before study entry. Clones were read by immunoSEQ multiplex PCR, and TCRdb kept only the in-frame ones, dropping some. There are 350,000 to 450,000 clones in the sample; about 89% occur only once, and over 0.7% lies in the top ten. Specimen: PBMCs or T cells enriched from blood (not recorded which). This TCR came from a woman between 40 and 50 years old who had been exposed to COVID-19.

CDR3 residues: CASSQGQKVEKLFF. In DNA, the CDR3 is TGTGCCAGCAGCCAGGGGCAGAAGGTTGAAAAACTGTTTTTT. This rearrangement joins TRBV14 to TRBJ1-4; D possibly corresponds to TRBD1 (5 bases). The length of the CDR3 is 14 residues. In germline, CDR1 is SGHDN, CDR2 FVKESK. V was clipped by 3 bases and J by 7 bases, with 12 bases between them.